The clone carrying this TCR beta chain occurred many times. No antigen is known for it. V lost 7 bases to trimming and J lost 7 bases, with 7 bases between them. There are 11 residues in the CDR3. This entry belongs to a study of T-cell reconstitution after alpha-beta-depleted transplantation in children. Study-wide results and limits: The origin of alpha-beta T cells about two months after transplant was reportedly several hundred expanded graft clones.

Unique molecular identifiers were incorporated into the prepared TCRbeta library. TCRdb reanalysed the PCR reads using MiXCR and keeps one entry per CDR3 protein. Of roughly 200,000 distinct CDR3 sequences in the sample, around 9.2% are singletons; the top ten hold 35% to 40%. This receptor was obtained from a male patient aged 2 to 9 who had a stem cell transplant for acute myeloid leukemia, so the T cells may come from the graft donor. The J gene is TRBJ2-2, the V gene TRBV12-3 or TRBV12-4; D gene ambiguous. Material: PBMCs, mostly from graft donor cells, obtained 360 days after TCRalphabeta/CD19-depleted stem cell transplant. CDR3 in DNA: TGTGCCAGCAAGGCTGGCGGGGAGCTGTTTTTT. Translating gives CASKAGGELFF.